These T cell receptor beta chains were read from a single sample in a study of blood T cell repertoires in COVID-19. Libraries were prepared by immunoSEQ multiplex PCR; TCRdb keeps only in-frame clonotypes and omits some of them. The sample holds approximately 70,000 clones; 65% to 85% are singletons and the top ten take more than 13%. Sample: peripheral blood. The receptor set was obtained from a man aged 55 to 70 with COVID-19, enrolled during active disease. Each CDR3 is given with its conserved first and last residue. The D gene is left open where the match is weak.

d_call j_call v_call cdr3_aa
NA TRBJ2-5 TRBV5-4 CASIDSNQETQYF
NA TRBJ1-5 TRBV6-5 CASSYSGHPNQPQHF
NA TRBJ1-5 TRBV9 CASSPRGNQPQHF
NA TRBJ2-7 TRBV4-1 CASSPRGAGNYEQYF
NA TRBJ1-6 TRBV5-1 CASSLAGEEPLHF
NA TRBJ2-6 TRBV29-1 CSVFRSGANVLTF
NA TRBJ2-7 TRBV9 CASSALDRSYEQYF
TRBD1 TRBJ1-1 TRBV19 CASSFVGDRGTEAFF
TRBD2 TRBJ2-2 TRBV14 CASSQGIAGALAGELFF
NA TRBJ2-5 TRBV5-4 CASSQTDETQYF
NA TRBJ2-6 TRBV25-1 CASSGPTRGTGANVLTF
NA TRBJ1-6 TRBV30 CAWRPQVGGDSPLHF